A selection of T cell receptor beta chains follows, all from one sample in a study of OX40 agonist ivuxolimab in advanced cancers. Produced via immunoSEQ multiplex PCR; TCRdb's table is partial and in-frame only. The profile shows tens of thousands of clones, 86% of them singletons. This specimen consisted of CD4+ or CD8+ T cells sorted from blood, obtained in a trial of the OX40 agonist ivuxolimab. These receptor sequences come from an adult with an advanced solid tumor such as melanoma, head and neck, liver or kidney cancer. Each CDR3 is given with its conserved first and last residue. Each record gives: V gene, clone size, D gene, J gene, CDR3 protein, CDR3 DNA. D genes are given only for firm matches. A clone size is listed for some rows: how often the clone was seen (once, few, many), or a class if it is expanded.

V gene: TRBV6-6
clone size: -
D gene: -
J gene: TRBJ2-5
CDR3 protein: CASRTGGVGETQYF
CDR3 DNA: TGTGCCAGCAGAACAGGGGGGGTAGGGGAGACCCAGTACTTC

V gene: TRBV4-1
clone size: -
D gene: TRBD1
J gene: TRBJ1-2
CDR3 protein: CASSQPFGQGNYGYTF
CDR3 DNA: TGCGCCAGCAGCCAACCTTTTGGACAGGGAAACTATGGCTACACCTTC

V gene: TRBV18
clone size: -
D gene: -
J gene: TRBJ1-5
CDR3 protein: CASSPQGSGNQPQHF
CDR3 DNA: TGTGCCAGCTCACCACAGGGAAGCGGCAATCAGCCCCAGCATTTT

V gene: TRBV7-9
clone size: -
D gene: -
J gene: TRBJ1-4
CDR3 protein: CASSSSGSVAEKLFF
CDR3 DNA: TGTGCCAGCAGCTCTTCAGGGAGTGTAGCTGAAAAACTGTTTTTT

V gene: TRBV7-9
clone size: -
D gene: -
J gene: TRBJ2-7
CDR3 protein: CASSLARPSPGEQYF
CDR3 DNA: TGTGCCAGCAGCTTAGCTAGACCGTCTCCTGGCGAGCAGTACTTC

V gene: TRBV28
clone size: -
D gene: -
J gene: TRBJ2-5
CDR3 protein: CASKSGYQETQYF
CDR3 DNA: TGTGCCAGTAAATCAGGGTACCAAGAGACCCAGTACTTC

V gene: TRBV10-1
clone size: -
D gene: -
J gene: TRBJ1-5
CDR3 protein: CASSDGNQPQHF
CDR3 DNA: TGCGCCAGCAGTGATGGAAATCAGCCCCAGCATTTT

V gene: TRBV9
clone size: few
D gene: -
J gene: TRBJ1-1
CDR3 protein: CASSVGSGPGTEAFF
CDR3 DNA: TGTGCCAGCAGCGTAGGTTCAGGCCCGGGCACTGAAGCTTTCTTT

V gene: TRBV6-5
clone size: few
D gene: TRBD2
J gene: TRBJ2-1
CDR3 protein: CASGLAGTSNEQFF
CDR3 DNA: TGTGCCAGCGGTCTAGCGGGAACTTCCAATGAGCAGTTCTTC

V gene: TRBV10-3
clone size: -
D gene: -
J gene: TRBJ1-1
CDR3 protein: CAIRAGSEAFF
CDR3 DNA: TGTGCCATCAGAGCGGGGTCTGAAGCTTTCTTT

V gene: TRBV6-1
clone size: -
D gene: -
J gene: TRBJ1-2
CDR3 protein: CASSDSFYGYTF
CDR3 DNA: TGTGCCAGCAGTGACAGCTTCTATGGCTACACCTTC

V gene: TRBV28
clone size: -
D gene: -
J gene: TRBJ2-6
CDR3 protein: CASERGFGANVLTF
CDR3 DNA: TGTGCCAGCGAAAGGGGTTTTGGGGCCAACGTCCTGACTTTC

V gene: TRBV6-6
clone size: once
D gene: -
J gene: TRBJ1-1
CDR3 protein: CASSYSSGKGAFF
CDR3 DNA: TGTGCCAGCAGTTACTCGTCAGGGAAGGGTGCTTTCTTT

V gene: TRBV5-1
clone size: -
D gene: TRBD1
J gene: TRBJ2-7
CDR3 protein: CASRTTGESGEQYF
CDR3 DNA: TGCGCCAGCAGAACGACAGGGGAATCGGGTGAGCAGTACTTC

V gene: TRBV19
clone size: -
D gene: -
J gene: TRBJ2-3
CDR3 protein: CASSPSGGKFTDTQYF
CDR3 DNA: TGTGCCAGTTCGCCCAGTGGTGGGAAATTCACAGATACGCAGTATTTT

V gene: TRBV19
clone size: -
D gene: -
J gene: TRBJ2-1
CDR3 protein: CASSSYREGGQFF
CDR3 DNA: TGTGCCAGTAGTTCCTACAGGGAAGGGGGGCAGTTCTTC

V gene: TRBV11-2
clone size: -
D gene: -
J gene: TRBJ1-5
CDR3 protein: CASSLGGGMNQPQHF
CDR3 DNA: TGTGCCAGCAGCTTAGGCGGGGGGATGAACCAGCCCCAGCATTTT

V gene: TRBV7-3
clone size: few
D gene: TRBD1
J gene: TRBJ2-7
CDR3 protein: CASSTGTVRGEQYF
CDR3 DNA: TGTGCCAGCAGTACAGGGACAGTACGGGGAGAGCAGTACTTC

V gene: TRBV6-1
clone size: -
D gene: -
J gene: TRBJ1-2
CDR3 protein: CASSEFVTDFYGYTF
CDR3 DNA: TGTGCCAGCAGTGAGTTCGTGACAGACTTCTATGGCTACACCTTC

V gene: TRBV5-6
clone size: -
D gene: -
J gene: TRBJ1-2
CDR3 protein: CASRIGGYGYTF
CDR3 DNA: TGTGCCAGCAGAATCGGGGGCTATGGCTACACCTTC

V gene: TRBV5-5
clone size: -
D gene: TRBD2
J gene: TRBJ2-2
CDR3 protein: CASSVIPAGVVGELFF
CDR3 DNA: TGTGCCAGCAGCGTTATACCAGCGGGAGTTGTCGGGGAGCTGTTTTTT

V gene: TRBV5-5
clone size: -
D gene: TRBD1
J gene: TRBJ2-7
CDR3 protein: CASSLALGQGYEQYF
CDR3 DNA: TGTGCCAGCAGCTTGGCCCTCGGACAGGGGTACGAGCAGTACTTC

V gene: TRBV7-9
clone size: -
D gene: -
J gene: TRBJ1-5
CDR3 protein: CASSLANSNQPQHF
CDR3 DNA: TGTGCCAGCAGCTTAGCGAATAGCAATCAGCCCCAGCATTTT

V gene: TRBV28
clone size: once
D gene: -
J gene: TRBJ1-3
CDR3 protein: CASREVTGGNTIYF
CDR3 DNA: TGTGCCAGCAGGGAGGTAACGGGCGGAAACACCATATATTTT

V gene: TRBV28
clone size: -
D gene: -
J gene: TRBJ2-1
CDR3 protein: CAEKGLWGDEQFF
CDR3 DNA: TGTGCCGAAAAGGGACTGTGGGGCGATGAGCAGTTCTTC

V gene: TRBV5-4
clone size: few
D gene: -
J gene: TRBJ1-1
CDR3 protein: CASSRPGPLNTEAFF
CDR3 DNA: TGTGCCAGCAGCCGACCGGGACCCCTGAACACTGAAGCTTTCTTT

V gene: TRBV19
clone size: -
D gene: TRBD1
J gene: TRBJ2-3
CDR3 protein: CASSISRGQADTQYF
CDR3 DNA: TGTGCCAGTAGTATTTCAAGGGGGCAAGCAGATACGCAGTATTTT

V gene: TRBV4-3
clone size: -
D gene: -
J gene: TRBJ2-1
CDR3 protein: CASSQGHNNEQFF
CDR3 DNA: TGCGCCAGCAGCCAGGGACACAACAATGAGCAGTTCTTC

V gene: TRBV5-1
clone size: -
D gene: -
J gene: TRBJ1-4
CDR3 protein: CASSFGQYSNEKLFF
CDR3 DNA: TGCGCCAGCAGCTTCGGACAGTACTCAAATGAAAAACTGTTTTTT

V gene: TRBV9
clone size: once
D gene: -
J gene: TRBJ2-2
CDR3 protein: CASSVGSFNTGELFF
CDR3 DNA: TGTGCCAGCAGCGTAGGCAGCTTTAACACCGGGGAGCTGTTTTTT

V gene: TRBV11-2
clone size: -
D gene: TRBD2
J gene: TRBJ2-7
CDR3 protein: CASSNGGSSYEQYF
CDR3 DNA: TGTGCCAGCAGCAACGGGGGGAGCTCCTACGAGCAGTACTTC

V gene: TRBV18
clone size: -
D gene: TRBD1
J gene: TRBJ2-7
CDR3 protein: CASSPQGAIYEQYF
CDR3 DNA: TGTGCCAGCTCACCCCAGGGGGCAATATACGAGCAGTACTTC

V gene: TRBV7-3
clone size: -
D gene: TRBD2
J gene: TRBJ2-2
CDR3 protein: CASSILAGVNTGELFF
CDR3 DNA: TGTGCCAGCAGCATACTAGCGGGAGTAAACACCGGGGAGCTGTTTTTT

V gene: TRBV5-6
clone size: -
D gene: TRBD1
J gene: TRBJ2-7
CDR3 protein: CASSGRTGGEYEQYF
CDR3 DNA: TGTGCCAGCAGCGGGCGGACAGGGGGCGAATACGAGCAGTACTTC

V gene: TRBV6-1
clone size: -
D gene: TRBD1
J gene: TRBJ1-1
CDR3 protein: CASSEAQGALVVAFF
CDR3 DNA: TGTGCCAGCAGTGAAGCGCAGGGGGCTCTCGTGGTAGCTTTCTTT

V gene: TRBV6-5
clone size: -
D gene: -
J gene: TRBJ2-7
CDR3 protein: CASRRTGSSYEQYF
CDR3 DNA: TGTGCCAGCAGACGGACTGGAAGCTCCTACGAGCAGTACTTC

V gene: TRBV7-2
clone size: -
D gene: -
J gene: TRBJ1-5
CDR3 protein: CASGDSRPQHF
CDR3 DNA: TGTGCCAGCGGAGACAGTCGACCCCAGCATTTT

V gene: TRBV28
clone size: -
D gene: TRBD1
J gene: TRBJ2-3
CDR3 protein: CASKGQVNTDTQYF
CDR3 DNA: TGTGCCAGCAAGGGACAGGTGAACACAGATACGCAGTATTTT

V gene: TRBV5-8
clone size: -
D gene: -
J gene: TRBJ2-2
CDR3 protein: CASSFRTLPGELFF
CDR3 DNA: TGTGCCAGCAGCTTCCGAACCCTGCCCGGGGAGCTGTTTTTT

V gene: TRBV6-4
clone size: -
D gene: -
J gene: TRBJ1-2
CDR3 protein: CASSDGGGTRYGYTF
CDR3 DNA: TGTGCCAGCAGTGACGGAGGTGGGACTCGGTATGGCTACACCTTC

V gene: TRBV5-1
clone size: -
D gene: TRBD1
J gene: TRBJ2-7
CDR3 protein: CASTGTGPYEQYF
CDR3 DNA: TGCGCCAGCACCGGGACAGGGCCATACGAGCAGTACTTC

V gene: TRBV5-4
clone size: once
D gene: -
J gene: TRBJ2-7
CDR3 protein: CASSLERGAYEQYF
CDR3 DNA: TGTGCCAGCAGCTTGGAGAGGGGGGCCTACGAGCAGTACTTC

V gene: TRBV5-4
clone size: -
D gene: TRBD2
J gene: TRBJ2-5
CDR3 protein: CASSLAGTQETQYF
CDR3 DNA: TGTGCCAGCAGCCTAGCGGGGACCCAAGAGACCCAGTACTTC

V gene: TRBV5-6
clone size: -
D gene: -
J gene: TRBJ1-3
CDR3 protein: CASSLGLVISGNTIYF
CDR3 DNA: TGTGCCAGCAGCTTGGGATTAGTCATCTCTGGAAACACCATATATTTT

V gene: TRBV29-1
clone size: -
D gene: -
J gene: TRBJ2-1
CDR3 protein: CSVETPRSSYNEQFF
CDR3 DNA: TGCAGCGTTGAAACTCCTCGGAGCTCCTACAATGAGCAGTTCTTC

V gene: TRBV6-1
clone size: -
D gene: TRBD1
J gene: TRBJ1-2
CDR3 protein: CASSPGDRGLYGYTF
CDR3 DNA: TGTGCCAGCAGTCCCGGCGACAGGGGTCTCTATGGCTACACCTTC

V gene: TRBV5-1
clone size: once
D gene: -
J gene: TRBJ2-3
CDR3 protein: CASSSGSRTDTQYF
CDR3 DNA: TGCGCCAGCAGCTCCGGGAGCCGCACAGATACGCAGTATTTT

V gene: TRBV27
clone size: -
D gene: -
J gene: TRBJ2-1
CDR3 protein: CASSAIRTTTGNEQFF
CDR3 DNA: TGTGCCAGCAGTGCCATCCGGACGACCACGGGAAATGAGCAGTTCTTC

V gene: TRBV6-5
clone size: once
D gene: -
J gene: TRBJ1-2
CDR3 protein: CASSSSMGGNGYTF
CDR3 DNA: TGTGCCAGCAGTTCCTCTATGGGAGGAAATGGCTACACCTTC